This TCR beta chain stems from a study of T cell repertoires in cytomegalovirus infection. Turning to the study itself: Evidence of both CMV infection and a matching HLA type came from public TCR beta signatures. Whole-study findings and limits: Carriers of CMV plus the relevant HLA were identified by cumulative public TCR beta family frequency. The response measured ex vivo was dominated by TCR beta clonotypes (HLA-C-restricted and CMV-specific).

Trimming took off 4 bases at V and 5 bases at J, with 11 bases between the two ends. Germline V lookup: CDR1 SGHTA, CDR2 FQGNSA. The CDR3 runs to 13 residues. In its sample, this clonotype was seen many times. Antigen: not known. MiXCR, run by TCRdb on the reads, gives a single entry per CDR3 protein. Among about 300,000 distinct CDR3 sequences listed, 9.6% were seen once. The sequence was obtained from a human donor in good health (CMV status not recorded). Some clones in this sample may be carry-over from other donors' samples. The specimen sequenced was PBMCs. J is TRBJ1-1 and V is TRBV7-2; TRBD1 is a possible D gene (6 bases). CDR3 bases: TGTGCCAGCAGCTACGGGACACTTACTGAAGCTTTCTTT. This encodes CASSYGTLTEAFF.